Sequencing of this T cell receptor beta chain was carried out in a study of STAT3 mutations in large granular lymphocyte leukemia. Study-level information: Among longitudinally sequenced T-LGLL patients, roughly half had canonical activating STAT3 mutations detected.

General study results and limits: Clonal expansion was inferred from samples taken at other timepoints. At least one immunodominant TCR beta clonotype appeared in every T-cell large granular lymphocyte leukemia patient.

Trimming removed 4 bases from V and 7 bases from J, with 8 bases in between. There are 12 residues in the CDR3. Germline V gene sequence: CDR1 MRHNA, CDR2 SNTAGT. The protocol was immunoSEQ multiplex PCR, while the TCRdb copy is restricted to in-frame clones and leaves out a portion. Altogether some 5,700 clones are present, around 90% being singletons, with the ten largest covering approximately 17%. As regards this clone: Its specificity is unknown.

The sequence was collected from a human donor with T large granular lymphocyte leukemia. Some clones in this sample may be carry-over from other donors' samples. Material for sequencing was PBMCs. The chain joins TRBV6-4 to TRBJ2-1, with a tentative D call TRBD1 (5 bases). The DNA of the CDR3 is TGTGCCAGCAGTGGACAGCTTAATGAGCAGTTCTTC. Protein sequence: CASSGQLNEQFF.